The entry that follows covers one T cell receptor beta chain sequence. Its specificity is unknown. The source of the sample is a study of OX40 agonist ivuxolimab in advanced cancers. Study as a whole: Patients in the trial were receiving intravenous ivuxolimab every 2 weeks, at doses of 0.01 to 10 mg/kg. Males comprised approximately 81% of the group, whose mean age was approximately 60 years (range roughly 20 to 85).

Generated by immunoSEQ multiplex PCR, the TCRdb table keeps only in-frame clones and is missing some. The sample lists about 150,000 clones; roughly 92% were seen once. The V gene's germline CDR1 is KGHSH and CDR2 LQKENI. V lost 6 bases and J 2 bases, leaving 18 bases between the germline ends. The CDR3 runs 16 residues. General study points: Fewer expanded clones were found on average in CD4+ than in CD8+ T cells.

The TCR comes from an adult with an advanced solid tumor such as melanoma, head and neck, liver or kidney cancer. This chain links TRBV18 with TRBJ2-3, with D possibly TRBD2 on 6 matching bases. Sequenced here: CD4+ or CD8+ T cells sorted from blood, sampled in a trial of the OX40 agonist ivuxolimab. The CDR3 loop reads CASSPLARKNTDTQYF. The CDR3 coding sequence is TGTGCCAGCTCCCCGCTAGCGCGAAAGAACACAGATACGCAGTATTTT.